This T cell receptor beta chain was profiled in a study of T cell responses to AZD1222 COVID-19 vaccine. As to this clone: The antigen is unknown.

Measured with immunoSEQ multiplex PCR; TCRdb has only the in-frame clones, and not every one. This table holds about 120,000 clones, about 92% found once. The CDR3 has 14 amino acids. Trimming left V 6 bases short and J 0 bases short, with 9 bases between. The V gene's germline CDR1 is MNHEY and CDR2 SMNVEV (reference sequence). Study-wide results and caveats: Spike was spanned by vaccine-associated CD4 TCRs, which were dominant at 160-218 and 743-854. Seropositive at baseline were only a handful of AZD1222 recipients.

Source: peripheral blood, taken on day 0 of AZD1222 vaccination. The receptor was isolated from an adult in good health. The chain carries TRBV27 and TRBJ1-5; D uncertain. The CDR3 bases are TGTGCCAGCAGCCTCTACAGTAGCAATCAGCCCCAGCATTTT. This sequence encodes CASSLYSSNQPQHF.